This entry lists 27 T cell receptor beta chains sequenced from one sample in a study of blood T cell repertoires in COVID-19. TCRdb's table, derived via immunoSEQ multiplex PCR, lists solely in-frame clones and lacks some. The sample shows about 27,000 clones, 70% to 85% of them seen only once. Sequenced material: peripheral blood. Source of these receptors: a woman aged 80 or over with acute or convalescent COVID-19.

The chain joins TRBV27 to TRBJ1-4; D unresolved. CDR1 is MNHEY, CDR2 SMNVEV, per germline (reference sequence). This CDR3 is built from 15 residues. V was clipped by 5 bases and J by 3 bases, with 13 bases between them. The DNA of the CDR3 is TGTGCCAGCAGTCCGGAGACCGCGGCTAATGAAAAACTGTTTTTT. Protein: CASSPETAANEKLFF.

The chain has TRBV7-9 and TRBJ1-5; D possibly corresponds to TRBD1 (6 bases). Trimming removed 5 bases at V and 5 bases at J, with 16 bases between. The CDR3 has 15 residues. CDR1 and CDR2 from the germline V gene are SEHNR and FQNEAQ (reference sequence). The CDR3 DNA reads TGTGCCAGCAGCAGGGGCACAGGGATCTATCAGCCCCAGCATTTT. It codes for CASSRGTGIYQPQHF.

The V and J genes are TRBV18 and TRBJ2-1; 7 bases line up with TRBD2. Germline CDR1 KGHSH, CDR2 LQKENI. This CDR3 region has 14 residues. J gave up 10 bases and V 3 bases, and 9 bases lay outside the gene matches. CDR3 residues: CASSPGPGLGEQFF. CDR3 nucleotide sequence: TGTGCCAGCTCACCTGGACCAGGACTAGGAGAGCAGTTCTTC.

The chain couples TRBV28 to TRBJ2-7; 7 bases align to TRBD2. The CDR3 is 15 amino acids. V was clipped by 8 bases and J by 3 bases; unmatched bases: 13. CDR1 and CDR2 (germline): MDHEN, SYDVKM. The DNA for the CDR3 is TGTGCCAGCGAGGGAGTAGCGGGTTTTATCTACGAGCAGTACTTC. It encodes CASEGVAGFIYEQYF. Full variable domain (rest looked up from reference TRBV28 and TRBJ2-7): DVKVTQSSRYLVKRTGEKVFLECVQDMDHENMFWYRQDPGLGLRLIYFSYDVKMKEKGDIPEGYSVSREKKERFSLILESASTNQTSMYLCASEGVAGFIYEQYFGPGTRLTVT.

The chain has TRBV3-1 (or the pseudogene TRBV3-2) and TRBJ2-1, with D uncertain. The V end lost 0 bases, the J end lost 0 bases, and 9 bases lay between the germline ends. The CDR3 is 16 amino acids. From germline, CDR1 is LGHDT and CDR2 YNNKEL (reference sequence). The CDR3 DNA is TGTGCCAGCAGCCAAGACCAGAATCCCTCCTACAATGAGCAGTTCTTC. It translates to CASSQDQNPSYNEQFF.

The chain couples TRBV6-5 to TRBJ1-1; TRBD1 aligns across 9 bases. The CDR3 consists of 16 residues. Germline V gene sequence: CDR1 MNHEY, CDR2 SVGAGI. The trim removed 4 bases at V and 0 bases at J, leaving 6 bases unmatched. The CDR3 reads CASSSAGTGMNTEAFF. Written as DNA, the CDR3 is TGTGCCAGCAGTTCCGCCGGGACAGGGATGAACACTGAAGCTTTCTTT.

This clone was observed at least ten times. The chain is built from TRBV10-3 and TRBJ1-1; no clear D gene. From germline, CDR1 is ENHRY and CDR2 SYGVKD. The CDR3 extends over 13 amino acids. Trimming stripped 3 bases from V and 6 bases from J, with 11 bases between. In nucleotides, the CDR3 is TGTGCCATCAGTGACCCCTCGGAGGCTGAAGCTTTCTTT. Translated, it gives CAISDPSEAEAFF.

The chain carries TRBV7-9 and TRBJ2-5; D not certain. CDR3 length equals 12 residues. In germline, CDR1 is SEHNR, CDR2 FQNEAQ (reference sequence). V dropped 5 bases and J dropped 9 bases, with 13 bases sitting between them. This CDR3 is CASSEALVAQYF. The CDR3 nucleotides read TGTGCCAGCAGCGAAGCCCTCGTGGCCCAGTACTTC.

The chain links TRBV5-4 to TRBJ2-3; D unclear. The V and J ends lost 4 bases and 1 base respectively, with 7 bases between them. The CDR3 length is 13 residues. CDR1 and CDR2 from the germline V gene are SGHNT and YYREEE (reference sequence). CDR3 sequence (DNA): TGTGCCAGCAGCCTTACAGGCACAGATACGCAGTATTTT. Its translation is CASSLTGTDTQYF.

There are a few counts of this clone. The V call is TRBV7-9, the J call TRBJ2-7; the D gene is possibly TRBD2 (6 bases). Per the germline V gene, CDR1 is SEHNR and CDR2 is FQNEAQ (reference sequence). V was trimmed by 5 bases and J by 3 bases, leaving 17 bases between them. This CDR3 is built from 15 residues. The chain's CDR3 is CASSQGHGGGYEQYF. The CDR3 DNA follows: TGTGCCAGCAGCCAGGGCCACGGGGGAGGCTACGAGCAGTACTTC. Full variable domain (outside the CDR3, taken from reference TRBV7-9 and TRBJ2-7): DTGVSQNPRHKITKRGQNVTFRCDPISEHNRLYWYRQTLGQGPEFLTYFQNEAQLEKSRLLSDRFSAERPKGSFSTLEIQRTEQGDSAMYLCASSQGHGGGYEQYFGPGTRLTVT.

CDR3 sequence reads: CASSGLRNNEQFF. CDR3 coding DNA: TGTGCCAGCAGTGGCCTCAGGAACAATGAGCAGTTCTTC. The V call is TRBV25-1, the J call TRBJ2-1; unclear D gene. The germline V and J ends were trimmed by 4 bases and 5 bases, with 9 bases remaining between them. Germline CDR1 and CDR2: MGHDK and SYGVNS. The CDR3 is 13 residues long.

The chain uses TRBV6-5 and TRBJ1-2; D gene uncertain. V gave up 2 bases and J gave up 4 bases, with 11 bases separating them. The CDR3 consists of 14 residues. CDR1 is MNHEY, CDR2 SVGAGI, per germline. In DNA form, the CDR3 reads TGTGCCAGCAGTTACGGTCCGGTCGGCTATGGCTACACCTTC. Translating it yields CASSYGPVGYGYTF.

The V and J genes are TRBV12-5 and TRBJ2-2; 7 positions match TRBD2. Germline V CDR1 and CDR2: LGHNT, FRNRAP. CDR3 length: 16 amino acids. The V and J ends lost 6 bases and 1 base, in that order; junction bases with no gene match: 8. CDR3 loop: CASGKSSSGNTGELFF. The CDR3 DNA follows: TGTGCTAGTGGGAAAAGTTCTAGCGGGAACACCGGGGAGCTGTTTTTT.

This chain joins TRBV19 and TRBJ2-6; D possibly corresponds to TRBD1 (6 bases). This CDR3 spans 15 amino acids. The V gene lost 11 bases and the J gene lost 2 bases, with 16 bases spanning the gap. Germline V gene lookup returns CDR1 LNHDA and CDR2 SQIVND (reference sequence). The CDR3 sequence: CASVVGAPGANVLTF. The CDR3 nucleotides are TGTGCCTCGGTGGTGGGGGCTCCTGGGGCCAACGTCCTGACTTTC.

J is TRBJ2-3 and V is TRBV24-1, with 9 bases identical to TRBD1. With V trimmed by 2 bases and J by 2 bases, 7 bases remained unmatched. The CDR3 loop spans 17 amino acids. CDR1 and CDR2 (germline): KGHDR, SFDVKD. The CDR3 DNA follows: TGTGCCACCAGTGATTCCCGGACAGGGGTAATCACAGATACGCAGTATTTT. The encoded protein is CATSDSRTGVITDTQYF.

This sequence joins TRBV5-1 and TRBJ1-1; D is unresolved. The V end lost 2 bases, the J end lost 4 bases, and 12 bases lay between the germline ends. Germline CDR1 and CDR2: SGHRS and YFSETQ. The CDR3 has 14 residues. The CDR3 region is CASSFRREGTEAFF. In nucleotides, the CDR3 is TGCGCCAGCAGCTTTAGGAGAGAGGGCACTGAAGCTTTCTTT.

Only a few counts were recorded for this clone. The chain combines TRBV29-1 with TRBJ1-1; 8 bases are shared with TRBD1. After removal of 6 bases from V and 6 bases from J, the junction contained 9 bases not matched to a gene. Per germline, CDR1 SQVTM and CDR2 ANQGSEA. The CDR3 extends over 13 amino acids. CDR3 nucleotide sequence: TGCAGCGTAGGACAGGGCGGTATTTCTGAAGCTTTCTTT. Translation: CSVGQGGISEAFF. The full variable domain, rest sourced from reference TRBV29-1 and TRBJ1-1, is SAVISQKPSRDICQRGTSLTIQCQVDSQVTMMFWYRQQPGQSLTLIATANQGSEATYESGFVIDKFPISRPNLTFSTLTVSNMSPEDSSIYLCSVGQGGISEAFFGQGTRLTVV.

The chain recombines TRBV27 with TRBJ2-2; 7 bases map to TRBD1. CDR3 length: 16 residues. Per germline, CDR1 MNHEY and CDR2 SMNVEV (reference sequence). V lost 5 bases, J lost 2 bases, and 8 bases stayed unmatched. The CDR3 loop is CASSPGTAPNTGELFF. The CDR3 coding sequence is TGTGCCAGCAGTCCCGGGACAGCCCCAAACACCGGGGAGCTGTTTTTT.

V is TRBV28 and J is TRBJ1-1, with D hard to call. V lost 6 bases and J 3 bases, leaving 14 bases between the germline ends. The CDR3 is 14 amino acids. Germline loops: CDR1 MDHEN, CDR2 SYDVKM. CDR3 nucleotides: TGTGCCAGCAGCCTCAGGACTGAATACACTGAAGCTTTCTTT. Translated: CASSLRTEYTEAFF.

This chain links TRBV29-1 with TRBJ1-1; the D is unclear. The CDR3 is made up of 12 amino acids. The germline V gene has CDR1 SQVTM and CDR2 ANQGSEA. Trimming pared 8 bases from V and 4 bases from J, leaving 14 bases between. CDR3 amino acids: CSSQVGSTEAFF. CDR3 in DNA: TGCAGCTCCCAAGTGGGGAGCACTGAAGCTTTCTTT.

This rearrangement joins TRBV7-8 to TRBJ1-2; possible D gene TRBD1, 6 bases. V lost 5 bases to trimming and J lost 7 bases, with 17 bases between them. Germline loops: CDR1 SGHVS, CDR2 FQNEAQ. The CDR3 contains 14 residues. The CDR3, as DNA: TGTGCCAGCAGCCTAGATACAGGGTCGGGTGGCTACACCTTC. Translating it yields CASSLDTGSGGYTF.

The chain is built from TRBV18 and TRBJ2-4; tentatively, D is TRBD1 (6 bases). The CDR3 runs 14 residues. The V and J ends lost 0 bases and 7 bases respectively, with 10 bases between them. The germline V gene has CDR1 KGHSH and CDR2 LQKENI. This chain's CDR3 is CASSPPRTANIQYF. In DNA form, the CDR3 reads TGTGCCAGCTCACCACCTCGGACAGCTAACATTCAGTACTTC. The full variable domain, completed using reference TRBV18 and TRBJ2-4, is NAGVMQNPRHLVRRRGQEARLRCSPMKGHSHVYWYRQLPEEGLKFMVYLQKENIIDESGMPKERFSAEFPKEGPSILRIQQVVRGDSAAYFCASSPPRTANIQYFGAGTRLSVL.

The V gene is TRBV4-2, the J gene TRBJ1-2; a possible D gene is TRBD1 (5 bases). The CDR3 runs to 15 residues. The V gene lost 0 bases and the J gene lost 8 bases, with 16 bases spanning the gap. Germline assignment: CDR1 LGHNA and CDR2 YNFKEQ. CDR3 coding DNA: TGTGCCAGCAGCCAAGATTTAGGGCAGGGTAGAGGCTACACCTTC. Encoded protein: CASSQDLGQGRGYTF.

The V gene is TRBV9, the J gene TRBJ1-5; 9 bases match TRBD1. The ends lost 4 bases at V and 4 bases at J; junction bases unmatched: 3. Per germline, CDR1 SGDLS and CDR2 YYNGEE. The length of the CDR3 is 14 residues. The CDR3 bases are TGTGCCAGCAGCCCGGGACAGGGAAATCAGCCCCAGCATTTT. Translated, it gives CASSPGQGNQPQHF.

V is TRBV4-3 and J is TRBJ2-7; 8 nucleotides agree with TRBD1. V shed 1 base, J shed 5 bases, and the junction held 4 bases outside the gene matches. CDR1 and CDR2 from the germline V gene are LGHNA and YSLEER. The CDR3 consists of 14 residues. CDR3 bases: TGCGCCAGCAGCCAAGGGACAGGGTCCCACGAGCAGTACTTC. Its translation is CASSQGTGSHEQYF.

This sequence joins TRBV7-2 and TRBJ2-3; 8 bases match TRBD2. CDR1 SGHTA and CDR2 FQGNSA come from the germline V gene. J was trimmed by 3 bases and V by 1 base; bases with no gene match: 3. The CDR3 spans 15 residues. CDR3 DNA: TGTGCCAGCAGCTTAGTCGGGGGGGGGACAGATACGCAGTATTTT. Protein: CASSLVGGGTDTQYF.

The rearrangement uses TRBV27 and TRBJ1-2, with TRBD1 matching 7 bases. The CDR3 contains 13 residues. Germline-derived CDR1 and CDR2 are MNHEY and SMNVEV (reference sequence). The J segment lost 6 bases and the V segment lost 6 bases, leaving 7 bases of the junction unmatched. The CDR3 DNA reads as TGTGCCAGCAGCTATCGGACAGGAAATGGCTACACCTTC. Translating it yields CASSYRTGNGYTF.